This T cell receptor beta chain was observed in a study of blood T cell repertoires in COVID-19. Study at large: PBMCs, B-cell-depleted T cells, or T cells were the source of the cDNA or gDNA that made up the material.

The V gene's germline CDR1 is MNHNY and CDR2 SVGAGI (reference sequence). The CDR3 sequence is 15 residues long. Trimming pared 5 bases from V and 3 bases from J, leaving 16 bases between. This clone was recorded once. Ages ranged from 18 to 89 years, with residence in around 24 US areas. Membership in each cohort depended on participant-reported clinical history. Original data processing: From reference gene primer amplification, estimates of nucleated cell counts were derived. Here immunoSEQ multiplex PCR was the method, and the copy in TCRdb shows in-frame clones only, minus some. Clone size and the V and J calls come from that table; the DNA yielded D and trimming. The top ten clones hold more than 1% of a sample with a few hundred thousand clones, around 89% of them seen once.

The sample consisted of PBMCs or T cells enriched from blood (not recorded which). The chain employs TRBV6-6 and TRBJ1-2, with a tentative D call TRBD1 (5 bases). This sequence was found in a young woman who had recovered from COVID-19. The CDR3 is CASSLLDRVDYGYTF. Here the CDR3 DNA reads TGTGCCAGCAGTCTCCTCGACAGAGTGGACTATGGCTACACCTTC.